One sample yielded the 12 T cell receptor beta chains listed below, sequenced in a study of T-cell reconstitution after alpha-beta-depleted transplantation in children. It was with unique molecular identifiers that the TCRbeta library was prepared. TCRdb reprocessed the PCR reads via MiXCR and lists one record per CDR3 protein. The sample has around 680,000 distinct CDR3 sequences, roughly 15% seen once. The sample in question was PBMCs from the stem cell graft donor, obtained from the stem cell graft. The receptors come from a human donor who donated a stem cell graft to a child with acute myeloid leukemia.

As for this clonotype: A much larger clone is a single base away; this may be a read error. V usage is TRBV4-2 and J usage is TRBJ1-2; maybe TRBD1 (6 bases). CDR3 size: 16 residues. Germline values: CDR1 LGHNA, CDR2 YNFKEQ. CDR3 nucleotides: TGTGCCAGCAGCCAAGGGGTCTGGGGGGCGAACTATGGCTGCACCTTC. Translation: CASSQGVWGANYGCTF.

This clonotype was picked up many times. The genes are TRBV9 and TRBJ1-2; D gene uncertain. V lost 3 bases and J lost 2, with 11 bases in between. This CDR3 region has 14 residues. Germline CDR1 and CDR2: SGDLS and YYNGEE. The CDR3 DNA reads TGTGCCAGCAGCGGGGAGGCAACCAACTATGGCTACACCTTC. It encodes CASSGEATNYGYTF.

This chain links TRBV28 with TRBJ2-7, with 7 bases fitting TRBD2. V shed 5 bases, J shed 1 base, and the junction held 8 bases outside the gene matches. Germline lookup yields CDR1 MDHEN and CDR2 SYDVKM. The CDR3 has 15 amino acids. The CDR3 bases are TGTGCCAGCAGTAGGAGCGGGGCGCAGTCCTACGAGCAGTACGTC. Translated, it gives CASSRSGAQSYEQYV.

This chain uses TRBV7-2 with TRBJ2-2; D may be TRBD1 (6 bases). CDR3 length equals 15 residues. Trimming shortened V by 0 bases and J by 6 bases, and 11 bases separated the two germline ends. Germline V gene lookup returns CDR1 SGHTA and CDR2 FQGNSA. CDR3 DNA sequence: TGTGCCAGCAGCTTAGCAGGGGGTGATTCCGGGGAGCTGTTTTTT. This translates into CASSLAGGDSGELFF.

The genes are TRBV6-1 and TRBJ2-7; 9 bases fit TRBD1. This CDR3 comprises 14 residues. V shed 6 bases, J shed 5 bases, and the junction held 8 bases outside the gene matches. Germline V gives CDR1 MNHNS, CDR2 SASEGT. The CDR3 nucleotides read TGTGCCAGCAGCGACAGGGGGTACGTGGACGAGCAGTACTTC. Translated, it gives CASSDRGYVDEQYF.

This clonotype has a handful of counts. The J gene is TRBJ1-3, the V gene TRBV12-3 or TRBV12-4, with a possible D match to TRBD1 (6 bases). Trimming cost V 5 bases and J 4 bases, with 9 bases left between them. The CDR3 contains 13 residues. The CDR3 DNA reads TGTGCCAGCAGTCCCCAGGGGGGAAACACCATATATTTT. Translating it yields CASSPQGGNTIYF.

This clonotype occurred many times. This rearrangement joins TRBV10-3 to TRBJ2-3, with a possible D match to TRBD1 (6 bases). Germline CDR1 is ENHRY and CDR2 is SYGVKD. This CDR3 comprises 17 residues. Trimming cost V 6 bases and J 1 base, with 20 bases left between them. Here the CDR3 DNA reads TGTGCCATCAGACGCTTCCTTCAGGGGAAGGGCACAGATACGCAGTATTTT. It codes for CAIRRFLQGKGTDTQYF.

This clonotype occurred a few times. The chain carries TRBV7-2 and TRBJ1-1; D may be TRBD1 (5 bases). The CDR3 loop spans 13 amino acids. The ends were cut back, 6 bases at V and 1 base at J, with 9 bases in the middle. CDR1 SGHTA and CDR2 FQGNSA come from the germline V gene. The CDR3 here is CASRGRGNTEAFF. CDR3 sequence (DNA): TGTGCCAGCAGGGGGCGGGGGAACACTGAAGCTTTCTTT. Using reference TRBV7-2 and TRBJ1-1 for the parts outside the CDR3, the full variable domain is GAGVSQSPSNKVTEKGKDVELRCDPISGHTALYWYRQSLGQGLEFLIYFQGNSAPDKSGLPSDRFSAERTGGSVSTLTIQRTQQEDSAVYLCASRGRGNTEAFFGQGTRLTVV.

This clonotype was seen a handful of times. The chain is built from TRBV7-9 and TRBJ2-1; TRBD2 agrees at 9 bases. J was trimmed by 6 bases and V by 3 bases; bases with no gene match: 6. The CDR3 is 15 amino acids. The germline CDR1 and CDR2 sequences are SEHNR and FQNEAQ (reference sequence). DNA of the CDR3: TGTGCCAGCAGCTTGGGCGGGGGGGCGGCCAATGAGCAGTTCTTC. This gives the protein CASSLGGGAANEQFF.

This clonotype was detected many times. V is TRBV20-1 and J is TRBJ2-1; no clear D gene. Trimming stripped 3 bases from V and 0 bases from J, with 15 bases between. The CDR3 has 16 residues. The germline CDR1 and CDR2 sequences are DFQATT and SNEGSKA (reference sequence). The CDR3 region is CSASGSSSSSYNEQFF. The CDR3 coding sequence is TGCAGTGCTAGCGGTAGTTCGTCTTCCTCCTACAATGAGCAGTTCTTC.

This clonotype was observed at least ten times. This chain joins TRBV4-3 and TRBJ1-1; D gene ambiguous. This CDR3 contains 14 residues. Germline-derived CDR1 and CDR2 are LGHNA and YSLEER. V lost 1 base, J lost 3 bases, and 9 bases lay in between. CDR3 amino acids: CASSQGVEDTEAFF. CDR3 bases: TGCGCCAGCAGCCAAGGGGTCGAGGACACTGAAGCTTTCTTT.

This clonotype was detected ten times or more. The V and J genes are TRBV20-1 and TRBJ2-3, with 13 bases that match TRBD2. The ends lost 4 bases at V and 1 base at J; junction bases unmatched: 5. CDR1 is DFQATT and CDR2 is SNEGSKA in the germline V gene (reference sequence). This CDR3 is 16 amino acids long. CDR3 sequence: CSATAGTSGGTDTQYF. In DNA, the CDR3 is TGCAGTGCTACCGCCGGGACTAGCGGGGGCACAGATACGCAGTATTTT.